One T cell receptor beta chain is described in this entry. This record comes from a study of blood T cell repertoires in COVID-19. Study summary: Sources were T cells, B-cell-depleted T cells, or PBMCs; the material itself was cDNA or gDNA.

CDR3 size: 15 residues. Germline V CDR1 and CDR2: MDHEN, SYDVKM. With V trimmed by 6 bases and J by 3 bases, 9 bases remained unmatched. The protocol was immunoSEQ multiplex PCR, while the TCRdb copy is restricted to in-frame clones and leaves out a portion. This table has under 350,000 clones, around 90% appearing once. One Seattle source followed patients from active infection through their disease course. The receptor's source is a woman between 25 and 40 years old with COVID-19, enrolled during active disease. The sequencing sample was made of peripheral blood. The chain employs TRBV28 and TRBJ2-7; TRBD2 matches at 9 bases. The chain's CDR3 is CASSPTGTSLYEQYF. The CDR3, as DNA: TGTGCCAGCAGCCCGACCGGGACTAGCCTCTACGAGCAGTACTTC.